Listed below are T cell receptor beta chains from one sample, sequenced in a study of T cell repertoires and HLA-DP antigens. Clones were read by immunoSEQ multiplex PCR, and TCRdb kept only the in-frame ones, dropping some. The table shows approximately 73,000 clones, with 80% occurring only once. These receptors' antigens are unknown. What was sequenced was CD4+ T cells from PBMCs. The origin of the receptors is a man in his sixties in good health and CMV-seronegative. The conserved cysteine and the conserved F or W are not part of the CDR3 here. A D gene is named only where the DNA matches it firmly.

d_call	v_call	cdr3_aa
NA	TRBV5-1	ASSGRAGNSPLH
NA	TRBV6-5	ASSSSRGSYGYT
NA	TRBV6-6	ASSRGARNEQF
NA	TRBV7-9	ASSSMGLGNEQF
TRBD2	TRBV6-1	ASSDSDSGRFSEQF
NA	TRBV5-6	ASSPGFGDPKFLALH
TRBD1	TRBV28	ASREPRGTGATYGYT
NA	TRBV19	ASSIASEYEQY
TRBD1	TRBV10-2	ASSEWGTANTGELF
NA	TRBV28	ASTKDGENQPQH
NA	TRBV27	ASQERGGSNYEQY
NA	TRBV28	ASSLRVYGYT
TRBD2	TRBV5-1	ASSLEWTSGGTDTQY
TRBD1	TRBV7-2	ASSRDRARNEQF
NA	TRBV19	ASSPTGTQDFDQPQH
NA	TRBV19	ASSRVGNQPQH
NA	TRBV7-2	ASSPGQGRETQY
NA	TRBV7-9	ASSLVRRDPDTQY
NA	TRBV7-9	ASSLVGDYGYT
TRBD2	TRBV27	ASSSGLAGDINNEQF
TRBD2	TRBV5-1	ASTSGINTGELF
NA	TRBV4-2	ASSQYQRTTDTQY
NA	TRBV7-9	ASSLARNTEAF
TRBD1	TRBV10-3	AISEGTGGLNTEAF
TRBD1	TRBV6-1	ASISGTGRDEQY
TRBD2	TRBV7-2	ASSLALAGGPYNEQF
TRBD1	TRBV6-5	ASKLLGTDNSPLH
NA	TRBV6-5	ASSYSINYGYT
NA	TRBV5-1	ASRQGPETNEKLF
TRBD2	TRBV7-8	ASSSGTSGRGLWETQY
TRBD1	TRBV7-6	ASSLEGQGRSEQF
NA	TRBV6-6	ASTRGRGYNEQF
TRBD1	TRBV19	ASSTRQGGYT
NA	TRBV7-9	ASSRPGSYEQY
NA	TRBV30	AWDRRISGNTIY
NA	TRBV7-2	ASSFPSQPQH
NA	TRBV10-3	AISALDNTGELF
NA	TRBV28	AHREGINYGYT
NA	TRBV2	ASRQDSTGAF
NA	TRBV19	ASSSGGGGAF
NA	TRBV4-2	ASSQGPNTEAF
NA	TRBV19	ASSIRRGRYEQF
TRBD2	TRBV27	ASSSKGTSSAKNIQY
NA	TRBV5-1	ASSPAGSAMETQY
TRBD1	TRBV2	ACSRDRAYNEQF
TRBD1	TRBV28	ASSPQGQGKKLF
NA	TRBV6-9	ASSYRVGQKETQY
NA	TRBV7-2	ASSLIGSDQPQH
NA	TRBV11-2	ASSLEVGNTIY
NA	TRBV7-8	ASSLQGLTNTEAF
NA	TRBV19	ASRSRGWENTEAF